The following is a T cell receptor (beta chain) sequence with its context. Its antigen is undetermined. The sample is drawn from a study of shared clonotypes between healthy human individuals. CDR3 length: 14 residues. V was clipped by 0 bases and J by 8 bases, with 13 bases between them. Germline CDR1 reads MNHEY; CDR2 reads SMNVEV (reference sequence). Naive CD8 cells, CD45RO-negative and positively selected for CCR7, excluded terminally differentiated effector memory CD45RA+ cells. Overall study results and limits: The small donor group covered limited genetic and exposure diversity. Memory subsets generally showed smaller estimated richness than naive subsets did.

In the original analysis: ImmunoSEQ output held junction-only sequences without quality scores, so filtering differed. The method was immunoSEQ multiplex PCR; TCRdb's version includes in-frame clones alone and lacks a portion of them. Clonal size and the V and J genes are those of that table, whereas D and trimming came from the DNA. The repertoire holds around 600,000 clones, with approximately 95% as singletons. Sequencing was carried out using naive CD8+ T cells sorted from blood. The clonotype was recovered from a woman in her thirties in good health. The chain uses TRBV27 and TRBJ1-2; D not resolved. The CDR3 DNA is TGTGCCAGCAGTTTATCCGGCAGCTCTAACGGCTACACCTTC. It translates to CASSLSGSSNGYTF.